These 5 T cell receptor beta chains originate from one sample sequenced in a study of shared clonotypes between healthy human individuals. Sequencing was performed with immunoSEQ multiplex PCR; in TCRdb, only in-frame clones are kept and a portion is missing. The data hold about half a million clones, with around 73% observed a single time. The sample comprised PBMCs. The receptors stem from a woman in her thirties or forties in good health. Some clones in this sample may be carry-over from other donors' samples.

The chain couples TRBV19 to TRBJ1-5; D is perhaps TRBD1 (6 bases). CDR1 is LNHDA and CDR2 is SQIVND in the germline V gene (reference sequence). This CDR3 is 15 amino acids long. The V and J ends lost 6 bases and 1 base respectively, with 13 bases between them. CDR3 DNA: TGTGCCAGTAGCAGGAGGGGGGACAGCAATCAGCCCCAGCATTTT. Translating gives CASSRRGDSNQPQHF.

The rearrangement joins TRBV2 to TRBJ2-5, with 8 bases lining up with TRBD2. The CDR3 spans 14 residues. The germline V gene encodes CDR1 SNHLY and CDR2 FYNNEI. V was pared by 4 bases and J by 1 base, with 2 bases of the junction left unmatched. CDR3 protein: CASSVAGSQETQYF. The CDR3 bases are TGTGCCAGCAGTGTAGCGGGATCCCAAGAGACCCAGTACTTC.

As to this clone: With a far larger clone one base away, a read error is the likely cause. Other DNA sequences from this sample encode an identical CDR3 as well. The V and J genes are TRBV29-1 and TRBJ2-7, with D tentatively TRBD2 (6 bases). The CDR3 contains 12 residues. In germline, CDR1 is SQVTM, CDR2 ANQGSEA. This CDR3 is CSARDGTYEQYF. In nucleotides, the CDR3 is TGCAGCGCGCGGGACGGAACCTATGAGCAGTACTTC.

The chain joins TRBV6-5 to TRBJ2-1; D is possibly TRBD2 (6 bases). The CDR3 is made up of 15 amino acids. The germline CDR1 and CDR2 sequences are MNHEY and SVGAGI. Trimming left V 8 bases short and J 4 bases short, with 18 bases between. The CDR3 bases are TGTGCCAGCCGCGAGACGGGGGTTTGGTACAATGAGCAGTTCTTC. This sequence encodes CASRETGVWYNEQFF.

This clone appeared a few times. The gene calls are TRBV2 and TRBJ1-5; 8 positions agree with TRBD1. The germline gives CDR1 SNHLY, CDR2 FYNNEI. The CDR3 is 14 residues long. J was trimmed by 3 bases and V by 4 bases; bases with no gene match: 2. The CDR3 region is CASSAGGPNQPQHF. CDR3 nucleotide sequence: TGTGCCAGCAGTGCAGGGGGCCCCAATCAGCCCCAGCATTTT.